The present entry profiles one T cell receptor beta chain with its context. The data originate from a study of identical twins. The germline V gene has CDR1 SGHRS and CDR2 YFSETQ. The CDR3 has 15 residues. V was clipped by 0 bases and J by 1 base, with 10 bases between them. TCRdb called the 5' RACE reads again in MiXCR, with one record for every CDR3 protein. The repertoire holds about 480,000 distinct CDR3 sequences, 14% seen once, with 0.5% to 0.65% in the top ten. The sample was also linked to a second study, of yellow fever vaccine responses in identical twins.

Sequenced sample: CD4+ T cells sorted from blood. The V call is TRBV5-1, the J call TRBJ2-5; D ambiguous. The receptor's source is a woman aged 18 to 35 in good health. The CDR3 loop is CASSLVPHLQETQYF. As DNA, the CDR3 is TGCGCCAGCAGCTTGGTGCCCCATCTCCAAGAGACCCAGTACTTC. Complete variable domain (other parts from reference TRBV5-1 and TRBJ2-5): KAGVTQTPRYLIKTRGQQVTLSCSPISGHRSVSWYQQTPGQGLQFLFEYFSETQRNKGNFPGRFSGRQFSNSRSEMNVSTLELGDSALYLCASSLVPHLQETQYFGPGTRLLVL.